The clone carrying this T cell receptor beta chain has at least ten counts. Its antigen is still unknown. This record belongs to a study of neurological immune-mediated disorders. Study-wide results and limits: Healthy controls had more TCR clonal expansion than multiple sclerosis, which showed the least, whereas HTLV-1-associated myelopathy showed the most.

5'RACE generated cDNA with 10-nucleotide random UMIs. Each CDR3 protein gets one entry after TCRdb re-called the 5' RACE reads with MiXCR. Among around 35,000 distinct CDR3 sequences listed, about 1.6% were seen once. With 5 bases removed from V and 4 bases from J, the gap between germline ends came to 12 bases. The germline gives CDR1 SEHNR, CDR2 FQNEAQ (reference sequence). This CDR3 is built from 14 residues. The source of this sequence is a woman in her 30s with multiple sclerosis. The chain has TRBV7-9 and TRBJ1-5; perhaps TRBD1 as D (5 bases). The sequenced sample consisted of PBMCs. Here the CDR3 DNA reads TGTGCCAGCAGCCTCGGGACGGTAAATCAGCCCCAGCATTTT. Residues: CASSLGTVNQPQHF.